This T cell receptor (beta chain) was identified during a study of blood T cell repertoires in COVID-19. Looking at the study overall: The United States, Italy and Spain provided the acute and convalescent COVID-19 samples. T cells, B-cell-depleted T cells, or PBMCs supplied cDNA or gDNA.

The CDR3 is 12 amino acids. Germline V gives CDR1 MDHEN, CDR2 SYDVKM. The V and J ends lost 7 bases and 15 bases respectively, with 19 bases between them. In the authors' workflow: The authors estimated nucleated cell counts from reference gene primer amplification. Here immunoSEQ multiplex PCR was the method, and the copy in TCRdb shows in-frame clones only, minus some. V, J and clone size derive from that table, while D and trimming were established from the DNA sequence. Among about 83,000 clones listed, roughly four fifths were seen once. The clonotype originates from a woman older than 75 with active or convalescent COVID-19. The V call is TRBV28, the J call TRBJ2-4; the D gene is possibly TRBD2 (6 bases). The sequenced sample was peripheral blood. For the CDR3, the DNA is TGTGCCAGCACCGGGACTGAGCCCATTGGGTACTTC. Translating gives CASTGTEPIGYF.